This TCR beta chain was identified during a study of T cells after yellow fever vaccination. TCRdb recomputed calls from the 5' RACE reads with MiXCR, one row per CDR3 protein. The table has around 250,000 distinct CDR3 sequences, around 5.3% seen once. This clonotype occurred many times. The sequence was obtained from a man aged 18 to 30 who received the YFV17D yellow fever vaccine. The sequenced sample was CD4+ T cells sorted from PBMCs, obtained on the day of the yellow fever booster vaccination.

Here the CDR3 DNA reads TGCAGCGTTGACCGAGGGGAGCAGTTCTTC. This sequence encodes CSVDRGEQFF. The chain carries TRBV29-1 and TRBJ2-1, with a weak D call TRBD2 (5 bases). The CDR3 totals 10 residues. The V end lost 3 bases, the J end lost 10 bases, and 7 bases lay between the germline ends. Germline CDR1 and CDR2: SQVTM and ANQGSEA.